The 10 T cell receptor beta chains given below trace back to one sample, sequenced in a study of blood T cell repertoires in COVID-19 (dated by TCRdb to about 2020). The library was prepared using the immunoSEQ multiplex PCR assay. The table was pulled from immuneACCESS by TCRdb, which kept in-frame rearrangements only. Such tables lose some clones; where checked, under half of the loss comes from unresolved V genes, and the rest has no known cause. The sample table shows 190,000 or so clones, and roughly 86% are seen once. The ten largest clones add up to 2.5% to 3.5% of the sample. The material sequenced was peripheral blood. Source of these receptors: a man aged 40-49 years with active or convalescent COVID-19.

This clone has only one observation. In DNA form, the CDR3 reads TGTGCCAGCAGCTCCCGGACAGTCGTTTCACCCCTCCACTTT. This encodes CASSSRTVVSPLHF. J is TRBJ1-6 and V is TRBV5-4, with a possible D match to TRBD1 (6 bases). There are 14 residues in the CDR3. Trimming took off 3 bases at V and 9 bases at J, with 13 bases between the two ends. CDR1 SGHNT and CDR2 YYREEE come from the germline V gene (reference sequence).

This clone was seen a few times. The gene calls are TRBV25-1 and TRBJ1-5, with unresolved D. The CDR3 loop spans 12 amino acids. Germline CDR1 reads MGHDK; CDR2 reads SYGVNS. V was trimmed by 6 bases and J by 7 bases, leaving 10 bases between them. The CDR3 DNA follows: TGTGCCAGCAGCGCGCCGGGACAGCCCCAGCATTTT. Its protein is CASSAPGQPQHF.

This clone was recorded once. V usage is TRBV28 and J usage is TRBJ2-1; D might be TRBD1 (6 bases). The V gene lost 4 bases and the J gene lost 2 bases, with 12 bases spanning the gap. The length of the CDR3 is 15 residues. Germline assignment: CDR1 MDHEN and CDR2 SYDVKM. The CDR3 is CASSSPRQAYNEQFF. CDR3 nucleotides: TGTGCCAGCAGTTCCCCGCGACAGGCCTACAATGAGCAGTTCTTC.

The chain couples TRBV28 to TRBJ1-1, with 12 nucleotides matching TRBD1. Germline V gene sequence: CDR1 MDHEN, CDR2 SYDVKM. The trim removed 7 bases at V and 5 bases at J, leaving 14 bases unmatched. This CDR3 has 17 amino acids. The CDR3, as DNA: TGTGCCAGCAACCTCCTTCCGGGACAGGGGGCGAATACTGAAGCTTTCTTT. It specifies CASNLLPGQGANTEAFF.

This clone has only one observation. The chain carries TRBV12-5 and TRBJ1-2, with 7 positions matching TRBD1. This CDR3 is 18 amino acids long. V trimming: 0 bases; J trimming: 6 bases; junction bases outside the gene matches: 16. Germline CDR1 and CDR2: LGHNT and FRNRAP. The CDR3 DNA reads TGTGCTAGTGGTTTGGTAGTCATCCCCGCCGACAGGGACCATGGCTACACCTTC. This encodes CASGLVVIPADRDHGYTF.

The rearrangement links TRBV7-9 to TRBJ1-3; no clear D gene. Germline CDR1 reads SEHNR; CDR2 reads FQNEAQ (reference sequence). CDR3 length equals 15 residues. Between the trimmed V and J ends, which lost 1 base and 1 base, there was a span of 8 bases. In DNA, the CDR3 is TGTGCCAGCAGCTTAGACCGACTATCTGGAAACACCATATATTTT. Protein product: CASSLDRLSGNTIYF.

The V and J genes are TRBV5-4 and TRBJ2-3, with 7 positions matching TRBD2. The CDR3 extends over 16 amino acids. From germline, CDR1 is SGHNT and CDR2 YYREEE (reference sequence). V gave up 0 bases and J gave up 2 bases; unmatched junction bases: 6. For the CDR3, the DNA is TGTGCCAGCAGCTTGGAAGCTAGCGGACTCACAGATACGCAGTATTTT. This gives the protein CASSLEASGLTDTQYF.

The rearrangement links TRBV18 to TRBJ2-3, with a possible D match to TRBD2 (6 bases). Trimming stripped 4 bases from V and 3 bases from J, with 11 bases between. The CDR3 is made up of 14 amino acids. Germline V gene lookup returns CDR1 KGHSH and CDR2 LQKENI. CDR3 residues: CASSRRRETDTQYF. In DNA form, the CDR3 reads TGTGCCAGCTCACGCCGCCGGGAGACAGATACGCAGTATTTT.

The table lists this clone with a few counts. J is TRBJ1-2 and V is TRBV19; 10 positions agree with TRBD1. The CDR3 covers 17 residues. Germline V gene lookup returns CDR1 LNHDA and CDR2 SQIVND (reference sequence). Trimming took 5 bases from V and 7 from J; bases not matched to a gene: 16. The CDR3 DNA is TGTGCCAGTAGTTCGAACCGGGACAGGGGCAGTTCGGGTGGCTACACCTTC. This sequence encodes CASSSNRDRGSSGGYTF. Full variable domain (remainder filled in from reference TRBV19 and TRBJ1-2): DGGITQSPKYLFRKEGQNVTLSCEQNLNHDAMYWYRQDPGQGLRLIYYSQIVNDFQKGDIAEGYSVSREKKESFPLTVTSAQKNPTAFYLCASSSNRDRGSSGGYTFGSGTRLTVV.

The chain joins TRBV5-1 to TRBJ1-3; 8 bases fit TRBD1. CDR1 is SGHRS, CDR2 YFSETQ, per germline. CDR3 size: 15 residues. With 5 bases clipped from V and 4 bases from J, the junction kept 8 bases outside the gene matches. The DNA of the CDR3 is TGCGCCAGCAGTCTTAAGACAGGGGTCGGAAACACCATATATTTT. It encodes CASSLKTGVGNTIYF.